These T cell receptor beta chains were read from a single sample in a study of CD8 T cells in ankylosing spondylitis. TCRdb reprocessed the 5' RACE reads with MiXCR, giving one entry per CDR3 protein. The sample includes around 32,000 distinct CDR3 sequences, 7.2% of them seen just once. Sequenced sample: blood, either unsorted or a sorted T cell fraction (not recorded which). These receptor sequences come from a male donor with ankylosing spondylitis or in good health (not recorded which). The CDR3 runs from the conserved cysteine through the conserved F or W. D genes are given only for firm matches. The size of a clone is reported for some rows only, either as once, few or many, or as a class for expanded clones.

j_gene | abundance | d_gene | len | v_gene | CDR3nt | CDR3aa
TRBJ2-7 | many | TRBD1 | 12 | TRBV20-1 | TGCAGTCCATACAGGGGCATCTACGAGCAGTACTTC | CSPYRGIYEQYF
TRBJ2-3 | - | TRBD2 | 16 | TRBV7-2 | TGTGCCAGCAGCCTTAACTCGGGACTAGCCTCAGATACGCAGTATTTT | CASSLNSGLASDTQYF
TRBJ1-5 | many | - | 14 | TRBV3-1 | TGTGCCAGCAGCCACACAGGGACGGGACAGCCCCAGCATTTT | CASSHTGTGQPQHF
TRBJ2-5 | few | - | 13 | TRBV7-2 | TGTGCCAGCAGCTCACAACCTGGGGAGACCCAGTACTTC | CASSSQPGETQYF
TRBJ1-1 | many | - | 12 | TRBV11-2 | TGTGCCAGCAGCTTCTCGAACACTGAAGCTTTCTTT | CASSFSNTEAFF
TRBJ2-3 | - | - | 15 | TRBV20-1 | TGCAGTGGTGGCCAGGCTCGGGGCATGACAGATACGCAGTATTTT | CSGGQARGMTDTQYF
TRBJ1-4 | many | - | 16 | TRBV5-5 | TGTGCCAGCAGCTCAGAACAGTTGGCCTTCAATGAAAAACTGTTTTTT | CASSSEQLAFNEKLFF
TRBJ2-1 | many | TRBD2 | 17 | TRBV7-6 | TGTGCCAGCAGTTCCTCTTATCTAGCGGGAGGGGGCAATGAGCAGTTCTTC | CASSSSYLAGGGNEQFF
TRBJ2-7 | many | TRBD2 | 16 | TRBV9 | TGTGCCAGCAGCGGGGACGGACTAGCGGGAACCTACGAGCAGTACTTC | CASSGDGLAGTYEQYF
TRBJ2-5 | many | - | 11 | TRBV2 | TGTGCCAGCAGTGGGCGGGAGACCCAGTACTTC | CASSGRETQYF
TRBJ2-6 | many | - | 16 | TRBV5-1 | TGCGCCAGCAGCTTGTGGGCCCAAACTGGGGCCAACGTCCTGACTTTC | CASSLWAQTGANVLTF
TRBJ2-2 | many | - | 13 | TRBV10-3 | TGTGCCATCAGGGACATCTCGACCGGGGAGCTGTTTTTT | CAIRDISTGELFF
TRBJ2-5 | many | TRBD2 | 16 | TRBV5-1 | TGCGCCAGCAGCAGTAGAGCGGGAGGGCCCGGGGAGACCCAGTACTTC | CASSSRAGGPGETQYF
TRBJ2-1 | - | - | 15 | TRBV7-2 | TGTGCCAGCAGCCTCGGGGGTAGCGCCCGGGATGAGCAGTTCTTC | CASSLGGSARDEQFF
TRBJ2-1 | many | - | 13 | TRBV7-6 | TGTGCCAGCAGCTCGGACGGGTCCGATGAGCAGTTCTTC | CASSSDGSDEQFF
TRBJ2-1 | few | TRBD2 | 20 | TRBV11-2 | TGTGCCAGCAGCTTAGTGACGACTAGCGGGAGGGCCAAGATTGGGAATGAGCAGTTCTTC | CASSLVTTSGRAKIGNEQFF
TRBJ1-1 | many | - | 12 | TRBV14 | TGTGCCAGCAGCCAGGGACAACTAAAAGCTTTCTTT | CASSQGQLKAFF
TRBJ1-1 | many | - | 13 | TRBV5-4 | TGTGCCAGCAGCTTGCGGGAGAACACTGAAGCTTTCTTT | CASSLRENTEAFF
TRBJ2-2 | many | TRBD1 | 17 | TRBV27 | TGTGCCAGCAGCCAAGCCCGGGACAGGGGGAATGACGGGGAGCTGTTTTTT | CASSQARDRGNDGELFF
TRBJ2-3 | few | TRBD2 | 17 | TRBV7-2 | TGTGCCAGCAGCCCAACCCTACTAGCGGGAAGCACAGATACGCAGTATTTT | CASSPTLLAGSTDTQYF
TRBJ1-4 | many | TRBD1 | 18 | TRBV12-3/TRBV12-4 | TGTACCAGCAGTTTAGCGAGGGACAGATCCGGGACTAATGAAAAACTGTTTTTT | CTSSLARDRSGTNEKLFF
TRBJ2-2 | - | TRBD2 | 15 | TRBV7-9 | TGTGCCAGCAGCGGACTAGCGGGGTACACCGGGGAGCTGTTTTTT | CASSGLAGYTGELFF
TRBJ2-5 | many | - | 14 | TRBV10-3 | TGTGCCATCAGCCCAGTGGAGGCCGGGGAGACCCAGTACTTC | CAISPVEAGETQYF
TRBJ2-7 | many | - | 15 | TRBV7-2 | TGTGCCAGCAGCTTCGGGGGGCTAGCCTCCTACGAGCAGTACTTC | CASSFGGLASYEQYF
TRBJ2-1 | few | - | 18 | TRBV7-8 | TGTGCCACCACACTACTAGCTTTTACTGGGGGGATAATCAATGAGCAGTTCTTC | CATTLLAFTGGIINEQFF
TRBJ2-5 | - | TRBD2 | 16 | TRBV28 | TGTGCCAGCACCATCCTTGGGGCGGGAGGCCAAGAGACCCAGTACTTC | CASTILGAGGQETQYF
TRBJ2-3 | - | TRBD2 | 17 | TRBV7-2 | TGTGCCAGCAGCCTTGGGCGGGCGGGAGGACTCACAGATACGCAGTATTTT | CASSLGRAGGLTDTQYF
TRBJ2-5 | many | TRBD2 | 17 | TRBV20-1 | TGCAGTGCAACCGCGGGACTAGCGGGAGTAGGGCAAGAGACCCAGTACTTC | CSATAGLAGVGQETQYF
TRBJ1-2 | many | - | 14 | TRBV5-1 | TGCGCCAGCAGCTTGGGTCCCGGTAACTATGGCTACACCTTC | CASSLGPGNYGYTF
TRBJ2-7 | many | - | 16 | TRBV4-2 | TGTGCCAGCAGCCAAGAGGGAGCGGGCCAAACCTACGAGCAGTACTTC | CASSQEGAGQTYEQYF
TRBJ2-5 | many | - | 14 | TRBV5-6 | TGTGCCAGCAGCTTGGCTGGAAGGGAGGAGACCCAGTACTTC | CASSLAGREETQYF
TRBJ2-1 | many | - | 15 | TRBV28 | TGTGCCAGCAGTTTAAACGGGAGAGGTGAAAATGAGCAGTTCTTC | CASSLNGRGENEQFF
TRBJ2-2 | many | TRBD2 | 17 | TRBV28 | TGTGCCAGCAGTACGAGAGGACTAGCGAGAAACACCGGGGAGCTGTTTTTT | CASSTRGLARNTGELFF
TRBJ2-1 | many | TRBD2 | 15 | TRBV7-9 | TGTGCCAGCAGCTCTAGCGGGTCGACCTACAATGAGCAGTTCTTC | CASSSSGSTYNEQFF
TRBJ2-2 | many | - | 15 | TRBV18 | TGTGCCAGCTCACCACAGAGAGGAGGGGCCGGGGAGCTGTTTTTT | CASSPQRGGAGELFF
TRBJ2-5 | many | - | 16 | TRBV5-5 | TGTGCCAGCAGCTGGTCGGGGGCAGGGCTACAAGAGACCCAGTACTTC | CASSWSGAGLQETQYF
TRBJ2-7 | - | TRBD1 | 13 | TRBV7-9 | TGTGCCAGCAGCCCTACTACAGGGGGCGAGCAGTACTTC | CASSPTTGGEQYF
TRBJ2-1 | many | - | 15 | TRBV5-5 | TGTGCCAGCAGCTTGGTGGCGGGGAGATACAATGAGCAGTTCTTC | CASSLVAGRYNEQFF
TRBJ2-1 | many | TRBD1 | 15 | TRBV3-1 | TGTGCCAGCAGCCAAACCGGGGACAGGGGTACTGAGCAGTTCTTC | CASSQTGDRGTEQFF
TRBJ2-3 | many | TRBD2 | 15 | TRBV5-1 | TGCGCCAGCAGCCCTTGGATAGCGGGAACAGATACGCAGTATTTT | CASSPWIAGTDTQYF
TRBJ2-7 | - | - | 15 | TRBV7-2 | TGTGCCAGCAGCTTAGGGGTGGCCGCGAGGTGGGAGCAGTACTTC | CASSLGVAARWEQYF
TRBJ2-1 | many | - | 14 | TRBV20-1 | TGCAGTGCTAGACCTAGCAACATGGACAATGAGCAGTTCTTC | CSARPSNMDNEQFF
TRBJ2-7 | many | - | 13 | TRBV15 | TGTGCCACCAGCAGAGACCCTACCTACGAGCAGTACTTC | CATSRDPTYEQYF
TRBJ1-1 | many | TRBD1 | 12 | TRBV29-1 | TGCAGCGTTCAGGCAGGGGGCTCTGGGGCTTTCTTT | CSVQAGGSGAFF
TRBJ2-7 | many | TRBD1 | 16 | TRBV12-3/TRBV12-4 | TGTGCCAGCAGTTTAAGAGAGGGGGCCGGATCCTACGAGCAGTACTTC | CASSLREGAGSYEQYF
TRBJ1-1 | many | - | 15 | TRBV6-5 | TGTGCCAGCAGTTCTCGCCCGGGGGCGAACACTGAAGCTTTCTTT | CASSSRPGANTEAFF